The present TCR beta chain was sequenced within a study of T cells after yellow fever vaccination. Study information: Preparation of fractions with low cell numbers was performed using SMART-Seq v4 Ultra Low Input. General observations from the study: Subsequent to the booster, the majority of primary-vaccination clones reappeared (under 98% CD4, 80% to 90% CD8).

Of note for this clonotype: What it recognizes is unknown.

V gave up 2 bases and J gave up 9 bases, with 11 bases separating them. This CDR3 region has 13 residues. Per germline, CDR1 MGHRA and CDR2 YSYEKL. By 5'RACE template switching, TCR cDNA was produced, with a universal primer site and UMIs added in the process. TCRdb passed the 5' RACE reads through MiXCR, listing each CDR3 protein once. In the table there are about 73,000 distinct CDR3 sequences, 7.7% of which are singletons. The specimen was CD8+ T cells sorted from PBMCs, collected on the day of the yellow fever booster vaccination. J is TRBJ2-1 and V is TRBV4-1, with a tentative D call TRBD1 (6 bases). This receptor was identified in a man aged 30 to 39 who received the YFV17D yellow fever vaccine. The CDR3 sequence is CASSQMTGFEQFF. CDR3 nucleotide sequence: TGCGCCAGCAGCCAAATGACAGGATTTGAGCAGTTCTTC.